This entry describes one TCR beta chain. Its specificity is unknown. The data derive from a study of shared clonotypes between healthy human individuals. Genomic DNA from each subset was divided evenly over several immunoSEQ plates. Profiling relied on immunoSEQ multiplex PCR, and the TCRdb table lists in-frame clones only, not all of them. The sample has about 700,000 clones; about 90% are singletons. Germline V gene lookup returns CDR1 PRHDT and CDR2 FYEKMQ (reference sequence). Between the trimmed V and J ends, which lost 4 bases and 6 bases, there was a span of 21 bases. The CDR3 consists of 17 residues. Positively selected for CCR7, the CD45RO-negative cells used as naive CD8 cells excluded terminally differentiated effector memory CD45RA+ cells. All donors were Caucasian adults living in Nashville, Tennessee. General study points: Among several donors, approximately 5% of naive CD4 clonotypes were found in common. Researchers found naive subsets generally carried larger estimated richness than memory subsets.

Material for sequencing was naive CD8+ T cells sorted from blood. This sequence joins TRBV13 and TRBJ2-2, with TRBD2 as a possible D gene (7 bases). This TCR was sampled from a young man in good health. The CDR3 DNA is TGTGCCAGCAGCTCCCCTTCGGGGAGGGGGTCCGCCGGGGAGCTGTTTTTT. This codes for CASSSPSGRGSAGELFF.